The clone carrying this TCR beta chain was seen only a few times. The antigen is undetermined. V was cut by 6 bases and J by 6 bases, with 15 bases left in between. The CDR3 loop spans 14 amino acids. Germline assignment: CDR1 SGHTA and CDR2 FQGNSA. The source of the sample is a study of PD-1 blockade in classical Hodgkin lymphoma. General study results and limits: As was reported, newly diagnosed patients showed lower baseline TCR diversity than healthy donors did. Only CD4+ TCR diversity, not CD8+, had risen significantly by C4D1.

Time point defined: cycle 4 day 1 (C4D1), after 6 weeks of nivolumab. Relapses following autologous stem cell transplantation were seen in all patients, with brentuximab vedotin exposure varying. Clones were read by immunoSEQ multiplex PCR, and TCRdb kept only the in-frame ones, dropping some. Altogether 90,000 to 110,000 clones are present, roughly 87% being singletons, with the ten largest covering over 15%. The chain couples TRBV7-2 to TRBJ1-5; tentatively, D is TRBD1 (6 bases). The sequenced sample was peripheral blood mononuclear cells (PBMCs), obtained before the fourth cycle of nivolumab. The TCR was taken from a human donor with classical Hodgkin lymphoma. CDR3 sequence: CASRATGTGQPQHF. The CDR3 DNA follows: TGTGCCAGCAGAGCAACAGGGACGGGTCAGCCCCAGCATTTT.